Given below is one T cell receptor (beta chain) in context. Its antigen remains unidentified. No much larger clonotype is one base removed from it; base qualities were not supplied. Inclusive of the bounding cysteine and phenylalanine, the CDR3 is 11 residues long. Of the read, only the CDR3 DNA is kept; its 33 bases are in frame from base 1. Taken from the germline V gene, the CDR1 and CDR2 loops are MNHEY and SVGAGI. The V and J ends are trimmed by 8 bases and 7 bases, leaving 8 bases between them. The data were obtained in a study of control samples from healthy donors and cancer patients (dated by TCRdb to 2020 to 2021). Libraries were made using the immunoSEQ multiplex PCR assay. In its TCRdb copy, this immuneACCESS table keeps in-frame sequences only and misses some clones. Where compared with another copy, unresolved V genes explain less than half of these, and the others have no known cause. The sample profile shows over 150,000 clones; nearly 96% of them were found once. The ten most abundant clones make up just over 1% of the sample.

This clonotype was sampled from a woman aged 25-40 years in good health. The chain is assembled from TRBV6-5 and TRBJ1-4, with the D segment identity uncertain. Sequenced input: blood. The CDR3: CASGISEKLFF. The DNA reads TGTGCCAGCGGGATAAGTGAAAAACTGTTTTTT.